These 26 T cell receptor beta chains came from one sample sequenced in a study of T cells in Graves' hyperthyroidism and ophthalmopathy. RNA transcripts served as the template for amplifying TCR beta CDR3 regions. HTBI primers drove first-round RT-PCR of the TCR CDR3. Using its own MiXCR run on the multiplex PCR reads, TCRdb lists one record per CDR3 protein. This sample has 500,000 to 550,000 distinct CDR3 sequences, with 20% found just once. The sample taken for sequencing was blood. These receptors all stem from a man aged 35 to 55 with Graves' ophthalmopathy.

The V gene is TRBV3-1, the J gene TRBJ2-7, with 10 bases that match TRBD2. This CDR3 has 15 residues. The germline gives CDR1 LGHDT, CDR2 YNNKEL (reference sequence). Trimming took 4 bases from V and 3 from J; bases not matched to a gene: 6. CDR3 sequence: CASSLRASGGYEQYF. The CDR3 nucleotides read TGTGCCAGCAGCCTCAGGGCTAGCGGGGGCTACGAGCAGTACTTC.

The genes are TRBV20-1 and TRBJ2-4; a possible D gene is TRBD1 (5 bases). CDR1 and CDR2 from the germline V gene are DFQATT and SNEGSKA (reference sequence). The V gene lost 5 bases and the J gene lost 0 bases, with 14 bases spanning the gap. CDR3 length: 15 amino acids. CDR3 sequence (DNA): TGCAGTGCTGAAGTCCCAAGGGGAGCCAAAAACATTCAGTACTTC. Amino acid sequence: CSAEVPRGAKNIQYF.

The genes are TRBV12-3 or TRBV12-4 and TRBJ2-7; TRBD2 might be the D (6 bases). The V gene lost 5 bases and the J gene lost 3 bases, with 17 bases spanning the gap. The CDR3 loop spans 15 amino acids. CDR3 nucleotides: TGTGCCAGCAGTCCGCGAGCGGGTAATATCTACGAGCAGTACTTC. Amino acid sequence: CASSPRAGNIYEQYF.

The rearrangement joins TRBV13 to TRBJ2-1; the match to TRBD2 covers 11 bases. The V segment lost 5 bases and the J segment 3 bases; nucleotides outside the gene matches: 12. Germline V gives CDR1 PRHDT, CDR2 FYEKMQ (reference sequence). The CDR3 is 18 residues long. The CDR3 sequence is CASSPDLAGGPGYNEQFF. In DNA form, the CDR3 reads TGTGCCAGCAGCCCCGATTTAGCGGGAGGGCCAGGCTACAATGAGCAGTTCTTC.

In its sample, this clonotype was seen once. V and J are TRBV5-1 and TRBJ2-2; 9 bases line up with TRBD2. The germline V gene encodes CDR1 SGHRS and CDR2 YFSETQ. The CDR3 contains 14 residues. The V gene end was trimmed by 5 bases and the J gene end by 6 bases; junction bases not matched to a gene: 5. The CDR3 sequence: CASSLAGIPGELFF. The CDR3 bases are TGCGCCAGCAGTCTAGCGGGAATTCCCGGGGAGCTGTTTTTT.

The rearrangement joins TRBV27 to TRBJ2-2; tentative D call: TRBD1 (8 bases). V lost 3 bases, J lost 1 base, and 12 bases lay in between. In germline, CDR1 is MNHEY, CDR2 SMNVEV (reference sequence). The length of the CDR3 is 16 residues. CDR3 bases: TGTGCCAGCAGTTTGCACAGGGGGGGGAACACCGGGGAGCTGTTTTTT. It encodes CASSLHRGGNTGELFF.

The V gene is TRBV20-1, the J gene TRBJ2-7; D may be TRBD2 (5 bases). Per the germline V gene, CDR1 is DFQATT and CDR2 is SNEGSKA (reference sequence). CDR3 length: 11 amino acids. With 6 bases removed from V and 7 bases from J, the gap between germline ends came to 13 bases. CDR3 bases: TGCAGTGCCCGCCACTCGGGGGAGCAGTACTTC. It is translated as CSARHSGEQYF.

The chain carries TRBV18 and TRBJ2-3; D not resolved. Trimming pared 3 bases from V and 3 bases from J, leaving 13 bases between. The CDR3 consists of 15 residues. Germline V gene data show CDR1 as KGHSH and CDR2 as LQKENI. CDR3: CASSPLLGATDTQYF. The CDR3 DNA sequence: TGTGCCAGCTCACCTCTGTTGGGTGCGACAGATACGCAGTATTTT.

This clonotype appeared many times. V gene TRBV28 combines with J gene TRBJ2-3, with TRBD2 as a possible D gene (5 bases). The V gene lost 6 bases and the J gene lost 1 base, with 17 bases spanning the gap. CDR3 length equals 16 residues. Germline V gives CDR1 MDHEN, CDR2 SYDVKM. CDR3 DNA sequence: TGTGCCAGCAGCACTTGGGAGCGGCCAGGCACAGATACGCAGTATTTT. Translating gives CASSTWERPGTDTQYF. Variable domain in full (rest from reference TRBV28 and TRBJ2-3): DVKVTQSSRYLVKRTGEKVFLECVQDMDHENMFWYRQDPGLGLRLIYFSYDVKMKEKGDIPEGYSVSREKKERFSLILESASTNQTSMYLCASSTWERPGTDTQYFGPGTRLTVL.

This clonotype occurred many times. This rearrangement joins TRBV7-2 to TRBJ2-1, with 11 bases lining up with TRBD2. The CDR3 is 19 amino acids. Germline CDR1 and CDR2: SGHTA and FQGNSA. V gave up 1 base and J gave up 0 bases; unmatched junction bases: 8. The CDR3 DNA sequence: TGTGCCAGCAGCTTAGAGGGCCATAGCGGGAGGGCCTCCTACAATGAGCAGTTCTTC. This sequence encodes CASSLEGHSGRASYNEQFF.

V is TRBV11-2 and J is TRBJ2-7; perhaps TRBD1 as D (6 bases). The tail of the sequence fits TRBJ2-1 better, so the J call may be wrong. Germline CDR1 SGHAT, CDR2 FQNNGV. This CDR3 region has 14 residues. The CDR3 DNA sequence: TGTGCCAGCAGCTTAGGTGGGGGCATCGACGAGCAGTTCTTC. Its translation is CASSLGGGIDEQFF.

The V call is TRBV7-8, the J call TRBJ2-1; no firm D call. The CDR3 spans 17 residues. CDR1 is SGHVS and CDR2 is FQNEAQ in the germline V gene. V lost 0 bases to trimming and J lost 11 bases, with 23 bases between them. The DNA for the CDR3 is TGTGCCAGCAGCTTAGCCCGGGCAGGCCGGCGTGGTATGAAGCAGTTCTTC. The encoded protein is CASSLARAGRRGMKQFF.

The chain couples TRBV20-1 to TRBJ2-2, with 12 bases fitting TRBD2. Unmatched junction bases numbered 5, after V lost 2 bases and J lost 4 bases. The V gene's germline CDR1 is DFQATT and CDR2 SNEGSKA (reference sequence). The CDR3 is 16 residues long. In DNA, the CDR3 is TGCAGTGCTAGAAGACTAGCGGGAGAGAGCACCGGGGAGCTGTTTTTT. Protein product: CSARRLAGESTGELFF.

This clonotype was observed a handful of times. This sequence joins TRBV7-2 and TRBJ1-3; D gene unclear. Germline-derived CDR1 and CDR2 are SGHTA and FQGNSA. Trimming stripped 5 bases from V and 7 bases from J, with 12 bases between. The CDR3 runs to 13 residues. CDR3 sequence (DNA): TGTGCCAGCAGCCGATCATATGGGAACACCATATATTTT. It codes for CASSRSYGNTIYF.

This clonotype showed up just a few times. V gene TRBV5-1 combines with J gene TRBJ2-7; D is undetermined. The CDR3 sequence is 13 residues long. From germline, CDR1 is SGHRS and CDR2 YFSETQ. The V gene lost 4 bases and the J gene lost 6 bases, with 14 bases spanning the gap. CDR3 in amino acids: CASSLRRLAEQYF. The CDR3 DNA reads TGCGCCAGCAGCCTTCGGCGGCTTGCCGAGCAGTACTTC.

CDR3 residues: CASSLTGVDGELFF. DNA for the CDR3: TGCGCCAGCAGCTTGACTGGGGTGGACGGGGAGCTGTTTTTT. The chain is built from TRBV5-1 and TRBJ2-2; D is uncertain. V shed 1 base and J shed 7 bases, with 11 bases lying between them. The CDR3 extends over 14 amino acids. Germline assignment: CDR1 SGHRS and CDR2 YFSETQ.

This chain joins TRBV12-5 and TRBJ1-2; a possible D gene is TRBD1 (6 bases). The CDR3 covers 16 residues. Trimming shortened V by 6 bases and J by 0 bases, and 17 bases separated the two germline ends. Germline loops: CDR1 LGHNT, CDR2 FRNRAP. CDR3 sequence (DNA): TGTGCTAGTGGCGAAGGGGGTCGAACAGCTAACTATGGCTACACCTTC. Translated, it gives CASGEGGRTANYGYTF.

This clonotype was observed many times. The chain couples TRBV7-2 to TRBJ2-3, with D perhaps TRBD1 or TRBD2 (5 bases each). Germline CDR1 and CDR2: SGHTA and FQGNSA. CDR3 length: 15 residues. V lost 4 bases and J lost 0, with 11 bases in between. The DNA for the CDR3 is TGTGCCAGCAGCTCCACGGGACGGAGCACAGATACGCAGTATTTT. This translates into CASSSTGRSTDTQYF.

The V call is TRBV4-3, the J call TRBJ2-7, with 11 nucleotides matching TRBD1. Germline trimming cut 0 bases from V and 6 bases from J; bases unmatched to any gene: 7. The CDR3 runs 16 residues. Germline V gives CDR1 LGHNA, CDR2 YSLEER. The CDR3 DNA reads as TGCGCCAGCAGCCAAGACGCCGCCGGGACAGGGGGCGAGCAGTACTTC. Its protein product is CASSQDAAGTGGEQYF.

The V call is TRBV19, the J call TRBJ2-6, with D unresolved. The germline gives CDR1 LNHDA, CDR2 SQIVND (reference sequence). V shed 4 bases and J shed 0 bases, with 4 bases lying between them. The CDR3 sequence is 14 residues long. The CDR3 protein is CASSKPSGANVLTF. Written as DNA, the CDR3 is TGTGCCAGTAGTAAGCCCTCTGGGGCCAACGTCCTGACTTTC.

This clonotype has only one observation. CDR3 loop: CASSDPGGRNTEAFF. The DNA for the CDR3 is TGTGCCAGCAGTGACCCAGGGGGAAGGAACACTGAAGCTTTCTTT. This sequence joins TRBV28 and TRBJ1-1, with TRBD1 matching over 7 bases. The CDR3 has 15 residues. CDR1 and CDR2 (germline): MDHEN, SYDVKM. The V and J ends lost 5 bases and 1 base, in that order; junction bases with no gene match: 7.

The table lists this clonotype with a few counts. This sequence joins TRBV7-9 and TRBJ2-7; D gene uncertain. The length of the CDR3 is 15 residues. Germline V gene data show CDR1 as SEHNR and CDR2 as FQNEAQ (reference sequence). Trimming cost V 5 bases and J 6 bases, with 20 bases left between them. Written as DNA, the CDR3 is TGTGCCAGCAGCCCACGGATGAGCATGGGTCTCGAGCAGTACTTC. It specifies CASSPRMSMGLEQYF.

This clonotype was recorded a few times. This chain connects TRBV12-3 or TRBV12-4 to TRBJ1-1; D gene unclear. V gave up 6 bases and J gave up 0 bases, with 14 bases separating them. The CDR3 loop spans 15 amino acids. The CDR3 DNA reads TGTGCCAGCAGCTCTTACGGAGGGATGAACACTGAAGCTTTCTTT. It yields the protein CASSSYGGMNTEAFF.

The chain employs TRBV9 and TRBJ1-6; D is perhaps TRBD1 (5 bases). Germline values: CDR1 SGDLS, CDR2 YYNGEE. V lost 3 bases, J lost 10 bases, and 14 bases lay in between. CDR3 length: 14 residues. For the CDR3, the DNA is TGTGCCAGCAGCGCAGGTCGGGGGTTCTCACCCCTCCACTTT. It specifies CASSAGRGFSPLHF.

This clonotype was seen more than once but under ten times. The chain recombines TRBV27 with TRBJ2-7; 7 positions agree with TRBD1. Germline V gene lookup returns CDR1 MNHEY and CDR2 SMNVEV (reference sequence). The J segment lost 0 bases and the V segment lost 2 bases, leaving 7 bases of the junction unmatched. The length of the CDR3 is 16 residues. As DNA, the CDR3 is TGTGCCAGCAGTTTAGGAGCCAGGGGGTTCTCCTACGAGCAGTACTTC. Protein sequence: CASSLGARGFSYEQYF.

The rearrangement joins TRBV5-1 to TRBJ1-4, with 7 bases lining up with TRBD1. V was pared by 2 bases and J by 8 bases, with 9 bases of the junction left unmatched. Per germline, CDR1 SGHRS and CDR2 YFSETQ. This CDR3 comprises 15 residues. CDR3 sequence reads: CASSLTGALGEKLFF. For the CDR3, the DNA is TGCGCCAGCAGCTTAACAGGGGCTCTAGGGGAAAAACTGTTTTTT.